Below, 29 T cell receptor beta chains from the same sample are listed, as sequenced in a study of blood T cell repertoires in COVID-19. Sequencing used immunoSEQ multiplex PCR; TCRdb keeps in-frame clones, though not all of them. Of fewer than 130,000 clones listed, more than 65% are singletons. Sequenced: peripheral blood. These receptors originate from a woman of 80 years or more with acute or convalescent COVID-19.

This rearrangement joins TRBV19 to TRBJ1-1; 7 nucleotides match TRBD1. CDR3 size: 13 residues. Germline loops: CDR1 LNHDA, CDR2 SQIVND (reference sequence). V was pared by 3 bases and J by 5 bases, with 3 bases of the junction left unmatched. CDR3 sequence: CASSINRGTEAFF. The CDR3 region has the DNA TGTGCCAGTAGTATCAACAGGGGTACTGAAGCTTTCTTT.

This clone has only a few counts. The CDR3 sequence is CASSSRGGTNEKLFF. For the CDR3, the DNA is TGTGCCAGCAGCTCCCGGGGGGGAACTAATGAAAAACTGTTTTTT. The chain couples TRBV11-2 to TRBJ1-4; D possibly corresponds to TRBD1 (5 bases). Germline V gene data show CDR1 as SGHAT and CDR2 as FQNNGV. V lost 4 bases and J 1 base, leaving 10 bases between the germline ends. The CDR3 is made up of 15 amino acids.

This chain joins TRBV19 and TRBJ1-4; TRBD1 matches 12 bases. Germline CDR1 reads LNHDA; CDR2 reads SQIVND (reference sequence). After removal of 7 bases from V and 2 bases from J, the junction contained 14 bases not matched to a gene. This CDR3 region has 19 residues. The CDR3 region is CASTPSGTGGGMTNEKLFF. In DNA, the CDR3 is TGTGCCAGTACCCCCTCCGGGACAGGGGGCGGAATGACTAATGAAAAACTGTTTTTT.

The J gene is TRBJ1-1, the V gene TRBV4-3, with TRBD1 identical over 9 bases. The junction had 6 bases not matched to a gene; V was cut back by 0 bases and J by 1 base. Per germline, CDR1 LGHNA and CDR2 YSLEER. The CDR3 is made up of 17 amino acids. CDR3 amino acids: CASSQDEWTGENTEAFF. The CDR3, as DNA: TGCGCCAGCAGCCAAGATGAGTGGACAGGGGAGAACACTGAAGCTTTCTTT.

The gene calls are TRBV11-2 and TRBJ2-7, with D possibly being TRBD2 (6 bases). This CDR3 has 15 amino acids. Germline V CDR1 and CDR2: SGHAT, FQNNGV. Trimming removed 3 bases at V and 4 bases at J, with 16 bases between. CDR3 in amino acids: CASSFRRVGGYEQYF. The CDR3 DNA reads as TGTGCCAGCAGCTTCAGGAGGGTCGGGGGATACGAGCAGTACTTC.

V gene TRBV2 combines with J gene TRBJ2-1; the match to TRBD2 covers 8 bases. The V gene's germline CDR1 is SNHLY and CDR2 FYNNEI. Germline trimming cut 5 bases from V and 6 bases from J; bases unmatched to any gene: 9. The CDR3 is 15 residues long. This CDR3 is CASSSGVAGTNEQFF. The DNA of the CDR3 is TGTGCCAGCAGTTCTGGGGTAGCGGGGACCAATGAGCAGTTCTTC.

This sequence joins TRBV19 and TRBJ2-2; 8 bases agree with TRBD2. After removal of 5 bases from V and 7 bases from J, the junction contained 9 bases not matched to a gene. The CDR3 sequence is 15 residues long. Germline assignment: CDR1 LNHDA and CDR2 SQIVND (reference sequence). Here the CDR3 DNA reads TGTGCCAGTAGTGGGGCCGGGAGGGTGATCGGGGAGCTGTTTTTT. Its translation: CASSGAGRVIGELFF.

The gene calls are TRBV4-2 and TRBJ2-1; 9 nucleotides line up with TRBD2. This CDR3 contains 13 residues. Germline V gene sequence: CDR1 LGHNA, CDR2 YNFKEQ. The J segment lost 15 bases and the V segment lost 0 bases, leaving 6 bases of the junction unmatched. The CDR3 is CASSQEISGSVFF. The CDR3 DNA sequence: TGTGCCAGCAGCCAAGAAATTAGCGGGAGTGTGTTCTTC.

The V gene is TRBV19, the J gene TRBJ2-1; D is perhaps TRBD1 (5 bases). V lost 1 base and J lost 4, with 8 bases in between. This CDR3 spans 14 amino acids. From germline, CDR1 is LNHDA and CDR2 SQIVND (reference sequence). This CDR3 reads CASSIGGGYNEQFF. The CDR3 nucleotides read TGTGCCAGTAGTATAGGGGGCGGTTACAATGAGCAGTTCTTC.

This clone was counted between two and nine times. The rearrangement joins TRBV6-6 to TRBJ2-5; tentative D call: TRBD2 (7 bases). The CDR3 length is 14 residues. Germline V CDR1 and CDR2: MNHNY, SVGAGI (reference sequence). Between the trimmed V and J ends, which lost 7 bases and 3 bases, there was a span of 15 bases. The CDR3 reads CASTNRGGEETQYF. CDR3 in DNA: TGTGCCAGCACTAACAGAGGGGGGGAAGAGACCCAGTACTTC.

CDR3 DNA sequence: TGTGCCAGCTCACGGGTAGAGAGCGCCGGGGAGCTGTTTTTT. Encoded protein: CASSRVESAGELFF. The chain employs TRBV18 and TRBJ2-2; D call uncertain. The V gene lost 4 bases and the J gene lost 6 bases, with 12 bases spanning the gap. Germline V gene sequence: CDR1 KGHSH, CDR2 LQKENI. This CDR3 region has 14 residues.

This chain links TRBV19 with TRBJ1-3; D is ambiguous. With 3 bases removed from V and 7 bases from J, the gap between germline ends came to 13 bases. The CDR3 runs 14 residues. Germline V gene sequence: CDR1 LNHDA, CDR2 SQIVND (reference sequence). Here the CDR3 reads CASSMTNVPNTIYF. The CDR3 DNA reads TGTGCCAGTAGTATGACTAACGTCCCCAACACCATATATTTT.

This chain links TRBV28 with TRBJ2-7, with D possibly being TRBD2 (6 bases). CDR3 length: 14 amino acids. Germline V gene lookup returns CDR1 MDHEN and CDR2 SYDVKM. V was trimmed by 8 bases and J by 2 bases, leaving 16 bases between them. The CDR3 DNA follows: TGTGCCAGCTCCCCAGCGGGCAACCCCTACGAGCAGTACTTC. It translates to CASSPAGNPYEQYF.

The chain carries TRBV9 and TRBJ1-2, with D possibly TRBD1 on 5 matching bases. CDR1 and CDR2 from the germline V gene are SGDLS and YYNGEE. The CDR3 sequence is 15 residues long. V was pared by 4 bases and J by 0 bases, with 13 bases between. The CDR3 loop reads CASSLGGDANYGYTF. DNA of the CDR3: TGTGCCAGCAGCCTGGGCGGGGACGCTAACTATGGCTACACCTTC. Looking up the rest from reference TRBV9 and TRBJ1-2 gives the full variable domain: DSGVTQTPKHLITATGQRVTLRCSPRSGDLSVYWYQQSLDQGLQFLIQYYNGEERAKGNILERFSAQQFPDLHSELNLSSLELGDSALYFCASSLGGDANYGYTFGSGTRLTVV.

The J gene is TRBJ2-7, the V gene TRBV7-2; perhaps TRBD1 as D (5 bases). Germline lookup yields CDR1 SGHTA and CDR2 FQGNSA. V was trimmed by 5 bases and J by 0 bases, leaving 11 bases between them. This CDR3 comprises 14 residues. The CDR3 spells CASSLQATSYEQYF. The CDR3 region has the DNA TGTGCCAGCAGCCTACAGGCCACCTCCTACGAGCAGTACTTC.

The rearrangement links TRBV14 to TRBJ1-6; D may be TRBD1 (5 bases). The CDR3 runs to 14 residues. V was clipped by 1 base and J by 7 bases, with 8 bases between them. Per the germline V gene, CDR1 is SGHDN and CDR2 is FVKESK. CDR3 bases: TGTGCCAGCAGCCAAGTAGGGGAAAATTCACCCCTCCACTTT. Its translation: CASSQVGENSPLHF.

This chain connects TRBV2 to TRBJ1-2; a possible D gene is TRBD1 (6 bases). Germline V gene data show CDR1 as SNHLY and CDR2 as FYNNEI. Deletions cut 6 bases from V and 6 bases from J, with 11 bases between. This CDR3 contains 12 residues. In DNA form, the CDR3 reads TGTGCCAGCAGCGATAACAGGGATGGCTACACCTTC. Amino acid sequence: CASSDNRDGYTF. The full variable domain, rest sourced from reference TRBV2 and TRBJ1-2, is EPEVTQTPSHQVTQMGQEVILRCVPISNHLYFYWYRQILGQKVEFLVSFYNNEISEKSEIFDDQFSVERPDGSNFTLKIRSTKLEDSAMYFCASSDNRDGYTFGSGTRLTVV.

This clone came up once. The rearrangement joins TRBV27 to TRBJ2-1; D call uncertain. Trimming took off 3 bases at V and 3 bases at J, with 6 bases between the two ends. The CDR3 covers 13 residues. CDR1 is MNHEY and CDR2 is SMNVEV in the germline V gene (reference sequence). Here the CDR3 reads CASSFRVYNEQFF. In DNA, the CDR3 is TGTGCCAGCAGTTTTAGAGTCTACAATGAGCAGTTCTTC.

This sequence joins TRBV9 and TRBJ2-2; D is unresolved. The CDR3 loop spans 16 amino acids. The V end was cut by 4 bases, the J end by 6 bases, with 19 bases between. Germline assignment: CDR1 SGDLS and CDR2 YYNGEE. CDR3 in DNA: TGTGCCAGCAGCCCTCCCAGCGAAAACCCCGCCGGGGAGCTGTTTTTT. It is translated as CASSPPSENPAGELFF.

The chain has TRBV5-5 and TRBJ2-7; tentative D call: TRBD2 (5 bases). Germline values: CDR1 SGHKS, CDR2 YYEKEE (reference sequence). This CDR3 is 15 amino acids long. Trimming took 4 bases from V and 3 from J, leaving 17 bases between them. The CDR3 region has the DNA TGTGCCAGCAGCACTCCGGAGCGGAGGTACTACGAGCAGTACTTC. Encoded protein: CASSTPERRYYEQYF.

The chain couples TRBV3-1 (or the pseudogene TRBV3-2) to TRBJ2-1; the D is unclear. CDR1 LGHDT and CDR2 YNNKEL come from the germline V gene (reference sequence). Trimming pared 0 bases from V and 6 bases from J, leaving 9 bases between. This CDR3 has 14 amino acids. In DNA form, the CDR3 reads TGTGCCAGCAGCCAAGATCTCACACGCAATGAGCAGTTCTTC. Translating it yields CASSQDLTRNEQFF.

The V and J genes are TRBV4-2 and TRBJ2-5; no clear D gene. Germline lookup yields CDR1 LGHNA and CDR2 YNFKEQ. The V end was cut by 0 bases, the J end by 5 bases, with 10 bases between. This CDR3 contains 14 residues. CDR3 amino acids: CASSQDRSGETQYF. The CDR3 nucleotides are TGTGCCAGCAGCCAAGATCGGAGTGGGGAGACCCAGTACTTC.

The rearrangement joins TRBV5-1 to TRBJ1-1, with TRBD1 identical over 10 bases. V lost 4 bases to trimming and J lost 6 bases; unmatched junction nucleotides: 3. Germline CDR1 reads SGHRS; CDR2 reads YFSETQ. The CDR3 loop spans 13 amino acids. Here the CDR3 reads CASSKGQGAEAFF. The CDR3 nucleotides are TGCGCCAGCAGCAAAGGACAGGGGGCTGAAGCTTTCTTT. The full variable domain, with the rest looked up from reference TRBV5-1 and TRBJ1-1, is KAGVTQTPRYLIKTRGQQVTLSCSPISGHRSVSWYQQTPGQGLQFLFEYFSETQRNKGNFPGRFSGRQFSNSRSEMNVSTLELGDSALYLCASSKGQGAEAFFGQGTRLTVV.

The rearrangement uses TRBV11-3 and TRBJ2-5; 7 bases map to TRBD2. V was clipped by 4 bases and J by 9 bases; unmatched bases: 8. Germline CDR1 and CDR2: SGHNT and YENEEA. The CDR3 sequence is 13 residues long. CDR3 in amino acids: CASSSQRETAQYF. The CDR3 region has the DNA TGTGCCAGCAGCTCACAGCGGGAAACGGCCCAGTACTTC.

The genes are TRBV30 and TRBJ2-1; D is perhaps TRBD1 or TRBD2 (5 bases each). The CDR3 has 19 residues. V was cut by 5 bases and J by 0 bases, with 26 bases left in between. From germline, CDR1 is GTSNPN and CDR2 SVGIG (reference sequence). CDR3 sequence: CAWGGYEGERKSSYNEQFF. CDR3 sequence (DNA): TGTGCCTGGGGGGGTTACGAGGGCGAAAGGAAAAGCTCCTACAATGAGCAGTTCTTC. Full variable domain (remainder filled in from reference TRBV30 and TRBJ2-1): SQTIHQWPATLVQPVGSPLSLECTVEGTSNPNLYWYRQAAGRGLQLLFYSVGIGQISSEVPQNLSASRPQDRQFILSSKKLLLSDSGFYLCAWGGYEGERKSSYNEQFFGPGTRLTVL.

This sequence joins TRBV5-4 and TRBJ2-7; 9 positions match TRBD2. V dropped 4 bases and J dropped 5; count of bases not matched to a gene: 7. Germline V gene lookup returns CDR1 SGHNT and CDR2 YYREEE (reference sequence). This CDR3 has 14 residues. The CDR3 region is CASSLRGGRNEQYF. The DNA of the CDR3 is TGTGCCAGCAGCCTGCGGGGGGGTCGGAACGAGCAGTACTTC.

V gene TRBV10-3 combines with J gene TRBJ2-2; possible D gene TRBD2, 6 bases. The CDR3 runs to 16 residues. Trimming removed 6 bases at V and 4 bases at J, with 18 bases between. The germline V gene encodes CDR1 ENHRY and CDR2 SYGVKD. CDR3 in amino acids: CAIRRAGSAVTGELFF. The CDR3 nucleotides are TGTGCCATCAGACGAGCGGGCTCGGCGGTCACCGGGGAGCTGTTTTTT.

This clone has a handful of counts. The rearrangement joins TRBV5-1 to TRBJ2-1, with TRBD1 matching over 8 bases. J was trimmed by 0 bases and V by 0 bases; bases with no gene match: 2. The CDR3 contains 16 residues. Germline V gene data show CDR1 as SGHRS and CDR2 as YFSETQ. CDR3 in amino acids: CASSLGQGTSYNEQFF. CDR3 DNA: TGCGCCAGCAGCTTGGGACAGGGGACCTCCTACAATGAGCAGTTCTTC.

V is TRBV19 and J is TRBJ2-7, with D maybe TRBD2 (6 bases). With 7 bases removed from V and 1 base from J, the gap between germline ends came to 11 bases. The CDR3 sequence is 13 residues long. Germline assignment: CDR1 LNHDA and CDR2 SQIVND (reference sequence). CDR3 sequence (DNA): TGTGCCAGTACGGCGGGATGGTCCTACGAGCAGTACTTC. Translated, it gives CASTAGWSYEQYF.